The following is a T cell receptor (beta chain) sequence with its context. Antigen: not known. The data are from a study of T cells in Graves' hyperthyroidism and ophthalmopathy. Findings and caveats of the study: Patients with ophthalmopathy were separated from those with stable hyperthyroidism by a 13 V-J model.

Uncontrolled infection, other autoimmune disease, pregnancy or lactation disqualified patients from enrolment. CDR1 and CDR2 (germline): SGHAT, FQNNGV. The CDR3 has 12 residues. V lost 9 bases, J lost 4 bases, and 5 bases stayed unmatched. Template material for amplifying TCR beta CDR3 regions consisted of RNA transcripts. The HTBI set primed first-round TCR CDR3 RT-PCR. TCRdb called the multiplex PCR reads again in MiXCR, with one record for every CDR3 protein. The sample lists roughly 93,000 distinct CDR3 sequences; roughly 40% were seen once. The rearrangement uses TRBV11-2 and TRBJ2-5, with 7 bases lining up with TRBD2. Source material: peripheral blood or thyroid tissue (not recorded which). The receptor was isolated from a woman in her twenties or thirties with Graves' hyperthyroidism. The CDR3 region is CASYSGGETQYF. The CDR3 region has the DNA TGTGCCAGTTACTCGGGGGGAGAGACCCAGTACTTC.